This T cell receptor (beta chain) was observed in a study of Graves' ophthalmopathy and Graves' hyperthyroidism. General study results and limits: Predictions made by the model for ophthalmopathy progression reached 70% to 71% sensitivity and approximately 78% specificity.

Turning to this clonotype: Its target is not known.

Scientists amplified the TCR beta CDR3 regions from RNA transcripts. First-round RT-PCR used HTBI primers; second-round multiplex PCR followed. TCRdb ran MiXCR on the multiplex PCR reads and lists one entry per CDR3 protein. The profile shows 45,000 to 60,000 distinct CDR3 sequences, roughly 47% of them singletons. The material sequenced was peripheral blood. This TCR was sampled from an adult woman with Graves' ophthalmopathy.

CDR3 region: CASSIGTTSGDQPQHF. Written as DNA, the CDR3 is TGTGCCAGCAGCATAGGGACCACTTCGGGGGATCAGCCCCAGCATTTT. The chain joins TRBV11-2 to TRBJ1-5; TRBD1 is a possible D gene (5 bases). The CDR3 has 16 residues. The germline V gene encodes CDR1 SGHAT and CDR2 FQNNGV. V shed 5 bases and J shed 5 bases, with 19 bases lying between them.